Each of the 27 T cell receptor beta chains below was sequenced from the same sample in a study (dated by TCRdb to the mid-2010s). Tregs were isolated as CD4+CD25+CD127-/low cells. The library relied on 5' RACE. For sequencing, an Illumina MiSeq was employed. TCRdb reprocessed the public reads (quality trimming at Q25 with fastp, clone calling with MiXCR) and kept in-frame beta chains. Rows are combined by CDR3 protein, so each entry shows the most common genes and DNA. This sample comprises 50,000 to 70,000 distinct CDR3 sequences, around 21% of them detected only once. The ten largest clones add up to 3.2% of the sample. Sequenced material: tumor-infiltrating Tregs sorted from the breast tumor. The receptors were sampled from a female donor with breast cancer.

Concerning this clonotype itself: This may be a read error, as it is one base from a much larger clone. This chain uses TRBV12-3 or TRBV12-4 with TRBJ1-1; no firm D call. This CDR3 is 13 amino acids long. CDR3 in amino acids: CVSSLNRATEAFF. The CDR3 DNA reads as TGTGTCAGCAGTTTAAATAGGGCCACTGAAGCTTTCTTT.

The sample holds many counts of this clonotype. The chain links TRBV29-1 to TRBJ1-1, with 8 nucleotides matching TRBD1. The ends lost 7 bases at V and 1 base at J; junction bases unmatched: 8. CDR3 size: 14 residues. CDR1 and CDR2 (germline): SQVTM, ANQGSEA. CDR3 sequence reads: CSARGQGPNTEAFF. The DNA for the CDR3 is TGCAGCGCCCGAGGACAGGGCCCGAACACTGAAGCTTTCTTT.

This clonotype was seen a handful of times. The chain carries TRBV7-2 and TRBJ1-1; D remains ambiguous. Germline V lookup: CDR1 SGHTA, CDR2 FQGNSA. V was shortened by 1 base and J by 0 bases, with 6 bases between the two germline ends. The CDR3 contains 14 residues. CDR3 loop: CASSLGNMNTEAFF. The CDR3 nucleotides are TGTGCCAGCAGCTTAGGTAACATGAACACTGAAGCTTTCTTT.

This clonotype was observed a handful of times. This may stem from a read error, because a much larger clone lies one nucleotide away. The chain has TRBV7-2 and TRBJ2-2; 7 nucleotides agree with TRBD1. J was trimmed by 4 bases and V by 3 bases; bases with no gene match: 8. CDR3 size: 16 residues. Germline CDR1 reads SGHTA; CDR2 reads FQGNSA. DNA of the CDR3: TGTGCCAGCAGCTTCCCGACAGGGAGAGTCACCGGGGAGCTGTTTTTT. Its protein is CASSFPTGRVTGELFF.

Only a few counts were recorded for this clonotype. The chain employs TRBV4-1 and TRBJ1-5; no definite D call. Trimming shortened V by 1 base and J by 5 bases, and 12 bases separated the two germline ends. CDR1 MGHRA and CDR2 YSYEKL come from the germline V gene. This CDR3 contains 15 residues. Here the CDR3 DNA reads TGCGCCAGCAGCCAAGGGAGAATAGAGGATCAGCCCCAGCATTTT. Amino acid sequence: CASSQGRIEDQPQHF.

In this sample, this clonotype turned up a few times. The chain joins TRBV2 to TRBJ1-1; no firm D call. The CDR3 length is 15 residues. Germline values: CDR1 SNHLY, CDR2 FYNNEI. The V end lost 5 bases, the J end lost 1 base, and 14 bases lay between the germline ends. The CDR3 nucleotides read TGTGCCAGCAGTTCTACCGGACGGGGGAACACTGAAGCTTTCTTT. Amino acids: CASSSTGRGNTEAFF.

This clonotype showed up just once. The gene calls are TRBV6-6 and TRBJ1-1, with D uncertain. Trimming removed 6 bases at V and 0 bases at J, with 5 bases between. The CDR3 extends over 12 amino acids. Per the germline V gene, CDR1 is MNHNY and CDR2 is SVGAGI (reference sequence). CDR3 amino acids: CASRLMNTEAFF. CDR3 bases: TGTGCCAGCAGACTCATGAACACTGAAGCTTTCTTT.

The chain carries TRBV4-1 and TRBJ2-2; 10 bases are a match to TRBD2. CDR3 size: 17 residues. Germline V gene lookup returns CDR1 MGHRA and CDR2 YSYEKL. The trim removed 5 bases at V and 0 bases at J, leaving 6 bases unmatched. CDR3 in amino acids: CASSGFSGGTNTGELFF. The CDR3 DNA sequence: TGCGCCAGCAGCGGTTTTAGCGGGGGGACGAACACCGGGGAGCTGTTTTTT.

A remark on this clonotype: This sequence may be a read error, since a much larger clone differs from it by one base. The rearrangement links TRBV6-2 or TRBV6-3 to TRBJ1-2, with D unresolved. The CDR3 has 12 residues. Germline V gene data show CDR1 as MNHEY and CDR2 as SVGEGT. The CDR3 DNA reads as TGTGCCAGCAGTTCCAACGGTTATGACTACACCTTC. Encoded protein: CASSSNGYDYTF.

This clonotype was seen more than once but under ten times. This sequence joins TRBV24-1 and TRBJ2-5, with D possibly TRBD2 on 6 matching bases. Germline-derived CDR1 and CDR2 are KGHDR and SFDVKD. The CDR3 consists of 12 residues. Between the trimmed V and J ends, which lost 6 bases and 4 bases, there was a span of 8 bases. CDR3 sequence reads: CATSFGGETQYF. The CDR3 region has the DNA TGTGCCACCAGTTTCGGGGGAGAGACCCAGTACTTC.

This clonotype showed up just a few times. The chain combines TRBV2 with TRBJ1-1, with TRBD1 as a possible D gene (6 bases). Germline V lookup: CDR1 SNHLY, CDR2 FYNNEI. V shed 6 bases and J shed 4 bases, with 9 bases lying between them. The CDR3 has 12 amino acids. CDR3 loop: CASRVRGTEAFF. The CDR3 DNA sequence: TGTGCCAGCAGGGTCAGGGGCACTGAAGCTTTCTTT.

This clonotype was detected many times. The chain is built from TRBV5-1 and TRBJ2-1; the match to TRBD2 covers 10 bases. CDR1 and CDR2 from the germline V gene are SGHRS and YFSETQ. CDR3 length equals 15 residues. Trimming cost V 6 bases and J 1 base; bases outside gene matches: 4. DNA of the CDR3: TGCGCCAGCAAATCGACTAGCGGGTCCTACAATGAGCAGTTCTTC. As protein: CASKSTSGSYNEQFF.

This clonotype has just a few counts. The rearrangement uses TRBV6-5 and TRBJ1-1; D is possibly TRBD1 (5 bases). Deletions cut 6 bases from V and 0 bases from J, with 14 bases between. This CDR3 has 15 amino acids. Germline CDR1 reads MNHEY; CDR2 reads SVGAGI. The CDR3 DNA sequence: TGTGCCAGCAGGCAAACGGGGGTCATGAACACTGAAGCTTTCTTT. Protein: CASRQTGVMNTEAFF.

This clonotype has only a few counts. The V call is TRBV7-2, the J call TRBJ2-3; D might be TRBD1 (5 bases). The CDR3 extends over 14 amino acids. Germline-derived CDR1 and CDR2 are SGHTA and FQGNSA. V lost 1 base and J lost 2, with 7 bases in between. The CDR3 DNA reads TGTGCCAGCAGCTTAGAAGGGGTCACAGATACGCAGTATTTT. Its translation is CASSLEGVTDTQYF.

This chain links TRBV12-3 or TRBV12-4 with TRBJ2-1; 9 positions agree with TRBD1. This CDR3 contains 15 residues. With V trimmed by 5 bases and J by 7 bases, 9 bases remained unmatched. This CDR3 reads CASSSGTGFRNEQFF. The CDR3 DNA reads as TGTGCCAGCAGTAGCGGGACAGGGTTTCGGAATGAGCAGTTCTTC.

This clonotype has a handful of counts. The V call is TRBV27, the J call TRBJ2-7; 7 bases are a match to TRBD2. The ends lost 5 bases at V and 5 bases at J; junction bases unmatched: 9. The CDR3 extends over 14 amino acids. Germline V gives CDR1 MNHEY, CDR2 SMNVEV (reference sequence). The CDR3 protein is CASSLLTSRDEQYF. For the CDR3, the DNA is TGTGCCAGCAGTCTCCTGACTAGCCGGGACGAGCAGTACTTC.

A single count supports this clonotype. Its ends do not fully match the called genes, so a read error is possible. DNA for the CDR3: TGCGCCAGCAGCCCCGGGGAGGGCCAGCCGATGCAAGAGGCCCAGTACTTC. Amino acid sequence: CASSPGEGQPMQEAQYF. The chain carries TRBV4-1 and TRBJ2-5, with TRBD2 matching 7 bases. The CDR3 is made up of 17 amino acids. Germline V gene sequence: CDR1 MGHRA, CDR2 YSYEKL.

This clonotype was seen ten or more times. This chain uses TRBV18 with TRBJ1-3, with unresolved D. Germline assignment: CDR1 KGHSH and CDR2 LQKENI. There are 15 residues in the CDR3. Trimming stripped 5 bases from V and 0 bases from J, with 11 bases between. CDR3 bases: TGTGCCAGCTCAACATACAGTGACTCTGGAAACACCATATATTTT. This sequence encodes CASSTYSDSGNTIYF.

The chain employs TRBV20-1 and TRBJ2-7; D possibly corresponds to TRBD1 (6 bases). Germline V gene sequence: CDR1 DFQATT, CDR2 SNEGSKA (reference sequence). V shed 3 bases and J shed 3 bases, with 9 bases lying between them. This CDR3 contains 12 residues. The CDR3 here is CSASRDNYEQYF. The CDR3 DNA sequence: TGCAGTGCTAGTAGGGACAACTACGAGCAGTACTTC.

This clonotype was seen only a few times. V usage is TRBV4-3 and J usage is TRBJ1-5; D unclear. V was cut by 1 base and J by 0 bases, with 7 bases left in between. Germline V CDR1 and CDR2: LGHNA, YSLEER. The CDR3 is made up of 15 amino acids. The DNA for the CDR3 is TGCGCCAGCAGCCAAGCCATCTATAGCAATCAGCCCCAGCATTTT. The encoded protein is CASSQAIYSNQPQHF.

Many counts were recorded for this clonotype. This rearrangement joins TRBV4-1 to TRBJ2-4; 13 positions agree with TRBD2. This CDR3 is built from 16 residues. V dropped 4 bases and J dropped 4; count of bases not matched to a gene: 4. Germline V gene data show CDR1 as MGHRA and CDR2 as YSYEKL. The DNA for the CDR3 is TGCGCCAGCAGCCTCCTGGGACTAGCGGGAAAAAACATTCAGTACTTC. It specifies CASSLLGLAGKNIQYF.

This clonotype was counted between two and nine times. The chain's CDR3 is CSARGYEAFF. Written as DNA, the CDR3 is TGCAGTGCTCGAGGGTATGAAGCTTTCTTT. The chain carries TRBV20-1 and TRBJ1-1; no clear D gene. The CDR3 spans 10 residues. V was trimmed by 5 bases and J by 7 bases, leaving 8 bases between them. CDR1 and CDR2 from the germline V gene are DFQATT and SNEGSKA (reference sequence).

This clonotype has a count of ten or more. V is TRBV5-6 and J is TRBJ1-1; D gene uncertain. Germline V gene lookup returns CDR1 SGHDT and CDR2 YYEEEE. The CDR3 covers 12 residues. V lost 4 bases and J lost 3, with 7 bases in between. CDR3 bases: TGTGCCAGCAGCCCCCATGACACTGAAGCTTTCTTT. Translating gives CASSPHDTEAFF.

This clonotype was seen repeatedly, ten times or more. V usage is TRBV5-1 and J usage is TRBJ2-1, with unresolved D. From germline, CDR1 is SGHRS and CDR2 YFSETQ. The V end lost 1 base, the J end lost 6 bases, and 8 bases lay between the germline ends. There are 13 residues in the CDR3. As DNA, the CDR3 is TGCGCCAGCAGCTTGAACGCTGGCAATGAGCAGTTCTTC. It translates to CASSLNAGNEQFF. Complete variable domain (other parts from reference TRBV5-1 and TRBJ2-1): KAGVTQTPRYLIKTRGQQVTLSCSPISGHRSVSWYQQTPGQGLQFLFEYFSETQRNKGNFPGRFSGRQFSNSRSEMNVSTLELGDSALYLCASSLNAGNEQFFGPGTRLTVL.

This clonotype was observed at least ten times. The chain employs TRBV7-8 and TRBJ1-1, with 8 nucleotides matching TRBD1. The V segment lost 5 bases and the J segment 2 bases; nucleotides outside the gene matches: 7. The length of the CDR3 is 15 residues. In germline, CDR1 is SGHVS, CDR2 FQNEAQ. This CDR3 reads CASSAQTGDNTEAFF. The DNA of the CDR3 is TGTGCCAGCAGCGCGCAGACAGGGGACAACACTGAAGCTTTCTTT.

This clonotype was seen a few times. The rearrangement uses TRBV24-1 and TRBJ2-3, with 9 bases matching TRBD1. Trimming took 6 bases from V and 3 from J; bases not matched to a gene: 3. Germline CDR1 KGHDR, CDR2 SFDVKD. The CDR3 covers 14 residues. Here the CDR3 DNA reads TGTGCCACCAGTACAGGGGGCGGAACAGATACGCAGTATTTT. Encoded protein: CATSTGGGTDTQYF.

This clonotype has at least ten counts. Relative to the germline gene, one junction end is altered; a read error may explain this. The chain uses TRBV5-1 and TRBJ1-1, with a tentative D call TRBD1 (6 bases). The length of the CDR3 is 16 residues. Germline loops: CDR1 SGHRS, CDR2 YFSETQ. The CDR3 region is CASRIGTRNGNIEAFF. CDR3 in DNA: TGCGCCAGCAGAATCGGGACAAGGAACGGGAACATTGAAGCTTTCTTT.